The 13 T cell receptor beta chains presented below share a single source sample, sequenced in a study of blood T cell repertoires in COVID-19. The table came from immunoSEQ multiplex PCR; TCRdb's copy has only in-frame clones and leaves some out. The table lists fewer than 150,000 clones, 82% of them singletons, with less than 5% in the top ten. Sequenced input: peripheral blood. These receptors were obtained from a woman older than 75 with acute or convalescent COVID-19.

The chain couples TRBV5-1 to TRBJ2-2; D is perhaps TRBD2 (5 bases). The CDR3 is 16 amino acids. Trimming took 5 bases from V and 5 from J, leaving 19 bases between them. The germline V gene encodes CDR1 SGHRS and CDR2 YFSETQ. Here the CDR3 DNA reads TGCGCCAGCAGGCCCGACATTGGGTCGGGGACCGGGGAGCTGTTTTTT. Its protein is CASRPDIGSGTGELFF. Looking up the rest from reference TRBV5-1 and TRBJ2-2 gives the full variable domain: KAGVTQTPRYLIKTRGQQVTLSCSPISGHRSVSWYQQTPGQGLQFLFEYFSETQRNKGNFPGRFSGRQFSNSRSEMNVSTLELGDSALYLCASRPDIGSGTGELFFGEGSRLTVL.

This CDR3 is CASRAAGTSGGTDTQYF. The CDR3 DNA reads TGTGCCAGCAGAGCTGCCGGGACTAGCGGGGGCACAGATACGCAGTATTTT. The chain joins TRBV27 to TRBJ2-3; 13 nucleotides line up with TRBD2. This CDR3 region has 17 residues. V lost 6 bases and J lost 1; bases outside the gene matches: 7. Germline-derived CDR1 and CDR2 are MNHEY and SMNVEV (reference sequence).

The chain links TRBV5-1 to TRBJ2-6; TRBD2 matches 7 bases. The CDR3 is 16 residues long. Germline lookup yields CDR1 SGHRS and CDR2 YFSETQ. V lost 4 bases to trimming and J lost 3 bases; unmatched junction nucleotides: 7. The CDR3 here is CASSPNRGVGANVLTF. CDR3 nucleotide sequence: TGCGCCAGCAGCCCCAACCGGGGGGTTGGGGCCAACGTCCTGACTTTC.

The V gene is TRBV5-1, the J gene TRBJ2-7; no clear D gene. V was cut by 1 base and J by 1 base, with 18 bases left in between. This CDR3 has 17 amino acids. Germline CDR1 SGHRS, CDR2 YFSETQ. CDR3 amino acids: CASSLYLASPPSYEQYF. The CDR3, as DNA: TGCGCCAGCAGCTTGTATCTGGCTAGTCCTCCTTCCTACGAGCAGTACTTC.

The rearrangement joins TRBV5-6 to TRBJ2-3; D is perhaps TRBD2 (6 bases). This CDR3 has 16 residues. V was clipped by 3 bases and J by 0 bases, with 14 bases between them. The V gene's germline CDR1 is SGHDT and CDR2 YYEEEE. Here the CDR3 reads CASSSPHRGSTDTQYF. The CDR3 DNA reads TGTGCCAGCAGCTCCCCACATCGGGGGAGCACAGATACGCAGTATTTT.

This chain uses TRBV7-3 with TRBJ2-3, with TRBD2 identical over 12 bases. V lost 8 bases to trimming and J lost 2 bases; unmatched junction nucleotides: 2. The CDR3 has 14 amino acids. The V gene's germline CDR1 is SGHTA and CDR2 FQGTGA. CDR3 sequence: CASGLAGHTDTQYF. The CDR3, as DNA: TGTGCCAGCGGACTAGCGGGGCACACAGATACGCAGTATTTT.

The chain links TRBV11-2 to TRBJ2-7; D remains unclear. The length of the CDR3 is 14 residues. V lost 0 bases and J 2 bases, leaving 8 bases between the germline ends. CDR1 is SGHAT and CDR2 is FQNNGV in the germline V gene. The CDR3 DNA follows: TGTGCCAGCAGCTTAGATTCCCCGGCCTACGAGCAGTACTTC. It is translated as CASSLDSPAYEQYF.

The chain employs TRBV7-7 and TRBJ2-1, with 9 bases aligning to TRBD2. Germline V gene data show CDR1 as SSHAT and CDR2 as FNYEAQ (reference sequence). The CDR3 totals 15 residues. J lost 4 bases, V lost 5 bases, and 6 bases had no gene match. The CDR3 spells CASSPLAGSYNEQFF. The CDR3 coding sequence is TGTGCCAGCAGCCCCCTAGCGGGATCTTACAATGAGCAGTTCTTC.

The chain uses TRBV4-1 and TRBJ2-1; 12 bases agree with TRBD2. Germline CDR1 reads MGHRA; CDR2 reads YSYEKL. The CDR3 loop spans 15 amino acids. The V gene end was trimmed by 3 bases and the J gene end by 12 bases; junction bases not matched to a gene: 9. CDR3 region: CASSQRLAGELRQFF. The CDR3 DNA reads TGCGCCAGCAGCCAGCGACTAGCGGGGGAATTGCGGCAGTTCTTC.

The V call is TRBV6-2 or TRBV6-3, the J call TRBJ2-7; TRBD1 is a possible D gene (7 bases). The V gene's germline CDR1 is MNHEY and CDR2 SVGEGT. The CDR3 has 13 amino acids. The V gene lost 5 bases and the J gene lost 6 bases, with 14 bases spanning the gap. CDR3 loop: CASSRRQGGEQYF. For the CDR3, the DNA is TGTGCCAGCAGTCGTCGACAGGGAGGCGAGCAGTACTTC.

CDR3 DNA sequence: TGTGCCAGCAGTGAAAGAAGACAGAGAACTGAAGCTTTCTTT. This gives the protein CASSERRQRTEAFF. V gene TRBV2 combines with J gene TRBJ1-1; perhaps TRBD1 as D (5 bases). Germline V gene sequence: CDR1 SNHLY, CDR2 FYNNEI. Trimming cost V 2 bases and J 5 bases, with 12 bases left between them. CDR3 length equals 14 residues.

The chain has TRBV5-6 and TRBJ2-1, with D perhaps matching TRBD2 (7 bases). V dropped 0 bases and J dropped 0 bases, with 10 bases sitting between them. Germline loops: CDR1 SGHDT, CDR2 YYEEEE. The CDR3 consists of 16 residues. This CDR3 reads CASSLAAGASYNEQFF. CDR3 nucleotides: TGTGCCAGCAGCTTGGCCGCGGGGGCCTCCTACAATGAGCAGTTCTTC.

This rearrangement joins TRBV15 to TRBJ2-1, with TRBD2 as a possible D gene (6 bases). Germline-derived CDR1 and CDR2 are LNHNV and YYDKDF (reference sequence). Trimming shortened V by 0 bases and J by 0 bases, and 9 bases separated the two germline ends. The CDR3 loop spans 16 amino acids. The CDR3 here is CATSRDGGNSYNEQFF. Written as DNA, the CDR3 is TGTGCCACCAGCAGAGATGGGGGGAACTCCTACAATGAGCAGTTCTTC.